This T cell receptor beta chain is drawn from a study of beta chain features in type 1 diabetes. The purity of all sorted populations exceeded 95%. The study reverse transcribed the entire isolated RNA, so it sequenced expressed TCRB transcripts. The repertoire was sequenced with immunoSEQ multiplex PCR; TCRdb's copy has only in-frame clones and lacks some. The sample consists of about half a million clones, approximately 28% of them appearing once. The clonotype originates from a man between 18 and 35 years old in good health. The source material was naive CD4+ T cells from blood.

In DNA, the CDR3 is TGTGCCAGTATAGACTACGGGACGAACAAATATCACACAGATACGCAGTATTTT. It yields the protein CASIDYGTNKYHTDTQYF. The J gene is TRBJ2-3, the V gene TRBV19; either TRBD1 or TRBD2 may supply D (5 bases each). The CDR3 is made up of 18 amino acids. V shed 7 bases and J shed 2 bases, with 25 bases lying between them. Germline V gives CDR1 LNHDA, CDR2 SQIVND (reference sequence).